This passage covers 20 T cell receptor beta chains from one sample sequenced in a study of read filtering for tumor transcriptome and immune sequencing. Molecular barcoded adaptors covering alpha/delta and beta/gamma chains were used on roughly 370 ng RNA. From the reads, TCRdb called clonotypes with MiXCR, one entry per CDR3 protein. The repertoire holds some 130,000 distinct CDR3 sequences, with about an eighth as singletons. Specimen: a population of CD138-negative cells sorted from bone marrow. The receptor source for this set is a donor aged 40 or older with multiple myeloma.

This clonotype was detected many times. The V gene is TRBV2, the J gene TRBJ2-5; D gene ambiguous. V was pared by 6 bases and J by 5 bases, with 16 bases between. CDR1 SNHLY and CDR2 FYNNEI come from the germline V gene. CDR3 length: 14 residues. The CDR3 coding sequence is TGTGCCAGCAGAGCCGTCGTCACCGGGGAGACCCAGTACTTC. Translating it yields CASRAVVTGETQYF.

This clonotype appeared many times. The rearrangement links TRBV19 to TRBJ2-1, with D tentatively TRBD1 (5 bases). The length of the CDR3 is 13 residues. V shed 4 bases and J shed 5 bases, with 9 bases lying between them. The germline V gene has CDR1 LNHDA and CDR2 SQIVND (reference sequence). CDR3 nucleotide sequence: TGTGCCAGTAGTACGGGCAGGGACAATGAGCAGTTCTTC. Translating it yields CASSTGRDNEQFF.

In the case of this clonotype: A much larger clone is a single base away; this may be a read error. V usage is TRBV10-3 and J usage is TRBJ2-6; TRBD1 might be the D (6 bases). Germline-derived CDR1 and CDR2 are ENHRY and SYGVKD. The CDR3 has 14 amino acids. The CDR3 nucleotides are TGTGCCATCAGACAGGGCGCCGGGGCCAGCGTCCTGACTTTC. This codes for CAIRQGAGASVLTF.

This clonotype showed up many times. J is TRBJ2-1 and V is TRBV30; 7 nucleotides align to TRBD1. This CDR3 spans 14 amino acids. The germline gives CDR1 GTSNPN, CDR2 SVGIG (reference sequence). V lost 2 bases to trimming and J lost 6 bases; unmatched junction nucleotides: 7. In DNA, the CDR3 is TGTGCCTGGAGTACAGGGGCCCTACCCAATGAGCAGTTCTTC. Translation: CAWSTGALPNEQFF. The full variable domain, completed using reference TRBV30 and TRBJ2-1, is SQTIHQWPATLVQPVGSPLSLECTVEGTSNPNLYWYRQAAGRGLQLLFYSVGIGQISSEVPQNLSASRPQDRQFILSSKKLLLSDSGFYLCAWSTGALPNEQFFGPGTRLTVL.

To note about this clonotype: Possible read error: a much larger clone is one base away. The chain joins TRBV10-3 to TRBJ2-3; TRBD2 matches at 10 bases. Germline V lookup: CDR1 ENHRY, CDR2 SYGVKD. The CDR3 consists of 16 residues. V lost 6 bases, J lost 2 bases, and 8 bases stayed unmatched. As DNA, the CDR3 is TGTGCCATCAGCCCCGGGACTAGCGCCCCCACAGATACGCAGTATTTT. This gives the protein CAISPGTSAPTDTQYF.

This clonotype was picked up many times. V is TRBV5-1 and J is TRBJ1-4; 7 bases agree with TRBD1. V gave up 7 bases and J gave up 8 bases; unmatched junction bases: 11. Germline CDR1 reads SGHRS; CDR2 reads YFSETQ. The CDR3 totals 14 residues. As DNA, the CDR3 is TGCGCCAGCCGAGAGGGGGCAGGGCAGGAAAAACTGTTTTTT. As protein: CASREGAGQEKLFF.

This clonotype occurred many times. The rearrangement uses TRBV30 and TRBJ2-1, with D unresolved. CDR1 and CDR2 from the germline V gene are GTSNPN and SVGIG (reference sequence). V gave up 4 bases and J gave up 8 bases, with 9 bases separating them. The CDR3 loop spans 11 amino acids. The CDR3 bases are TGTGCCTGGACCCCATTAGATGAGCAGTTCTTC. The encoded protein is CAWTPLDEQFF.

This clonotype was observed at least ten times. V and J are TRBV12-3 or TRBV12-4 and TRBJ2-1; the match to TRBD2 covers 14 bases. The CDR3 has 16 residues. J lost 4 bases, V lost 4 bases, and 3 bases had no gene match. The chain's CDR3 is CASSSGLAGGYNEQFF. The CDR3 region has the DNA TGTGCCAGCAGTTCCGGACTAGCGGGGGGTTACAATGAGCAGTTCTTC.

This clonotype was seen ten or more times. V is TRBV5-6 and J is TRBJ2-2; 8 positions agree with TRBD1. The germline V gene encodes CDR1 SGHDT and CDR2 YYEEEE. The CDR3 loop spans 16 amino acids. Trimming cost V 6 bases and J 2 bases; bases outside gene matches: 9. In nucleotides, the CDR3 is TGTGCCAGCATCATGACCGGGACAGGAAACACCGGGGAGCTGTTTTTT. Translating gives CASIMTGTGNTGELFF.

This clonotype was counted many times. The V call is TRBV5-1, the J call TRBJ1-1; D is uncertain. Germline-derived CDR1 and CDR2 are SGHRS and YFSETQ. Trimming took off 3 bases at V and 0 bases at J, with 6 bases between the two ends. The CDR3 is 13 amino acids. This CDR3 reads CASSSSMNTEAFF. The CDR3, as DNA: TGCGCCAGCAGCTCCTCGATGAACACTGAAGCTTTCTTT.

Notes on this clonotype: A much larger clone sits a single nucleotide away, making a read error possible. Given the absence of the conserved phenylalanine or tryptophan at the CDR3 end, a read error is likely. V and J are TRBV30 and TRBJ1-1; D remains ambiguous. Trimming removed 0 bases from V and 11 bases from J, with 10 bases in between. Germline loops: CDR1 GTSNPN, CDR2 SVGIG (reference sequence). The CDR3 consists of 11 residues. CDR3 region: CAWSVGSRAFL. In DNA form, the CDR3 reads TGTGCCTGGAGTGTGGGGTCGAGGGCTTTCCTT.

At least ten counts were recorded for this clonotype. This chain connects TRBV12-3 or TRBV12-4 to TRBJ1-1; D unclear. The V and J ends lost 0 bases and 1 base respectively, with 9 bases between them. The CDR3 length is 15 residues. The CDR3 DNA reads as TGTGCCAGCAGTTTAGCTGGGTTCTCGAACACTGAAGCTTTCTTT. Translated, it gives CASSLAGFSNTEAFF.

At least ten counts were recorded for this clonotype. V usage is TRBV5-1 and J usage is TRBJ1-1; the D gene is possibly TRBD1 (5 bases). V lost 2 bases and J 1 base, leaving 9 bases between the germline ends. CDR3 length: 14 amino acids. Germline-derived CDR1 and CDR2 are SGHRS and YFSETQ. CDR3 in DNA: TGCGCCAGCAGCTTCGGGACGGCGAACACTGAAGCTTTCTTT. This codes for CASSFGTANTEAFF.

At least ten counts were recorded for this clonotype. This sequence joins TRBV7-8 and TRBJ1-5; D call uncertain. The V end lost 2 bases, the J end lost 3 bases, and 14 bases lay between the germline ends. CDR1 and CDR2 from the germline V gene are SGHVS and FQNEAQ. The CDR3 is 16 residues long. This chain's CDR3 is CASSLSSGELNQPQHF. CDR3 in DNA: TGTGCCAGCAGCTTATCCTCTGGGGAACTCAATCAGCCCCAGCATTTT. The full variable domain, completed using reference TRBV7-8 and TRBJ1-5, is GAGVSQSPRYKVAKRGQDVALRCDPISGHVSLFWYQQALGQGPEFLTYFQNEAQLDKSGLPSDRFFAERPEGSVSTLKIQRTQQEDSAVYLCASSLSSGELNQPQHFGDGTRLSIL.

This clonotype occurred many times. The rearrangement joins TRBV20-1 to TRBJ1-1; D may be TRBD1 (5 bases). The CDR3 consists of 12 residues. The germline V gene encodes CDR1 DFQATT and CDR2 SNEGSKA (reference sequence). The V end lost 5 bases, the J end lost 5 bases, and 12 bases lay between the germline ends. The CDR3 bases are TGCAGTGCTGACAGTAGGGTAACTGAAGCTTTCTTT. Translation: CSADSRVTEAFF.

In its sample, this clonotype was seen many times. This chain joins TRBV11-2 and TRBJ2-1; D is possibly TRBD2 (6 bases). Germline values: CDR1 SGHAT, CDR2 FQNNGV. The CDR3 loop spans 16 amino acids. V shed 0 bases and J shed 4 bases, with 13 bases lying between them. CDR3: CASSLERGPVYNEQFF. The DNA for the CDR3 is TGTGCCAGCAGCTTAGAGCGGGGCCCCGTATACAATGAGCAGTTCTTC. Drawing the rest from reference TRBV11-2 and TRBJ2-1, the complete variable domain is EAGVAQSPRYKIIEKRQSVAFWCNPISGHATLYWYQQILGQGPKLLIQFQNNGVVDDSQLPKDRFSAERLKGVDSTLKIQPAKLEDSAVYLCASSLERGPVYNEQFFGPGTRLTVL.

This clonotype has only a few counts. A junction boundary mismatches the germline segment, possibly from a read error. This chain uses TRBV7-2 with TRBJ1-2; no clear D. This CDR3 is 13 amino acids long. Germline V gene data show CDR1 as SGHTA and CDR2 as FQGNSA. The chain's CDR3 is CASSLVSNYGHTF. CDR3 sequence (DNA): TGTGCCAGCAGCTTAGTGTCCAACTATGGCCACACCTTC. The variable domain in full, completed from reference TRBV7-2 and TRBJ1-2, reads GAGVSQSPSNKVTEKGKDVELRCDPISGHTALYWYRQSLGQGLEFLIYFQGNSAPDKSGLPSDRFSAERTGGSVSTLTIQRTQQEDSAVYLCASSLVSNYGHTFGSGTRLTVV.

This clonotype appeared many times. The J gene is TRBJ1-1, the V gene TRBV20-1; D might be TRBD1 (5 bases). Germline lookup yields CDR1 DFQATT and CDR2 SNEGSKA (reference sequence). V lost 3 bases to trimming and J lost 0 bases, with 14 bases between them. CDR3 length equals 15 residues. The CDR3 loop is CSASRGIAMNTEAFF. CDR3 sequence (DNA): TGCAGTGCTAGCCGGGGGATCGCCATGAACACTGAAGCTTTCTTT.

This clonotype occurred a few times. The conserved phenylalanine or tryptophan normally closing the CDR3 is absent here, so this likely arose from a read error. The V call is TRBV11-3, the J call TRBJ2-7; D gene uncertain. Trimming removed 5 bases at V and 3 bases at J, with 11 bases between. The CDR3 length is 13 residues. Germline CDR1 and CDR2: SGHNT and YENEEA. For the CDR3, the DNA is TGTGCCAGCAGCGAAAGACACGGCTACGAGCAGTACCTC. Translating it yields CASSERHGYEQYL.

This clonotype has a count of ten or more. This chain joins TRBV24-1 and TRBJ2-2; TRBD1 aligns across 7 bases. Germline-derived CDR1 and CDR2 are KGHDR and SFDVKD. After removal of 7 bases from V and 4 bases from J, the junction contained 8 bases not matched to a gene. The CDR3 covers 15 residues. DNA for the CDR3: TGTGCCACCAGAGACGCTCAGGGGGTCACCGGGGAGCTGTTTTTT. Amino acid sequence: CATRDAQGVTGELFF.